The present entry profiles one TCR beta chain with its context. What it recognizes is unknown. Assay used: immunoSEQ multiplex PCR; TCRdb lists only in-frame clones, some missing. This table has under 1,100,000 clones, roughly 75% appearing once. These data belong to a study of shared clonotypes between healthy human individuals. With 4 bases removed from V and 0 bases from J, the gap between germline ends came to 6 bases. CDR3 length: 13 residues. CDR1 is KGHSH and CDR2 is LQKENI in the germline V gene. Study-wide results and limits: The authors sampled blood alone, and tissue repertoires likely differ.

Sequencing was done on a sample of memory CD4+ T cells sorted from blood. As to subset: CD45RA-negative fraction. The rearrangement joins TRBV18 to TRBJ1-2; D remains ambiguous. This clonotype was obtained from a young man in good health. CDR3 sequence reads: CASSHLANYGYTF. As DNA, the CDR3 is TGTGCCAGCTCACATCTTGCTAACTATGGCTACACCTTC. The variable domain in full, completed from reference TRBV18 and TRBJ1-2, reads NAGVMQNPRHLVRRRGQEARLRCSPMKGHSHVYWYRQLPEEGLKFMVYLQKENIIDESGMPKERFSAEFPKEGPSILRIQQVVRGDSAAYFCASSHLANYGYTFGSGTRLTVV.